The sequence of this T cell receptor (beta chain) was determined in a study of cytomegalovirus exposure and HLA in healthy donors. The study sampled nominally healthy donors, though unrecorded immune exposures were likely. Comment on this clone: Its antigen is as yet unknown.

Germline trimming cut 5 bases from V and 1 base from J; bases unmatched to any gene: 4. Germline values: CDR1 SQVTM, CDR2 ANQGSEA. The CDR3 is made up of 15 amino acids. Primers included in the PCR were 60 Vbeta and 13 Jbeta primers. Only in-frame clones appear in the TCRdb table, and some are missing; sequencing was by immunoSEQ multiplex PCR. The sample holds 120,000 to 150,000 clones, roughly 80% seen once. Notes on the study in general: Accurate HLA-A and HLA-B prediction from TCR beta sequences was reported for most subjects. Highest at DRB1 and lowest at HLA-C, TCR association rates differed among HLA loci in a later analysis. TCR beta V- and J-gene trimming was later associated with a missense DCLRE1C variant.

The clonotype comes from a female donor in good health and CMV-seronegative. The V call is TRBV29-1, the J call TRBJ1-3; 11 positions agree with TRBD1. Sequenced sample: PBMCs. CDR3: CSVSGTGGSGNTIYF. In DNA, the CDR3 is TGCAGCGTTTCCGGGACAGGGGGTTCTGGAAACACCATATATTTT. The full variable domain, with the rest looked up from reference TRBV29-1 and TRBJ1-3, is SAVISQKPSRDICQRGTSLTIQCQVDSQVTMMFWYRQQPGQSLTLIATANQGSEATYESGFVIDKFPISRPNLTFSTLTVSNMSPEDSSIYLCSVSGTGGSGNTIYFGEGSWLTVV.